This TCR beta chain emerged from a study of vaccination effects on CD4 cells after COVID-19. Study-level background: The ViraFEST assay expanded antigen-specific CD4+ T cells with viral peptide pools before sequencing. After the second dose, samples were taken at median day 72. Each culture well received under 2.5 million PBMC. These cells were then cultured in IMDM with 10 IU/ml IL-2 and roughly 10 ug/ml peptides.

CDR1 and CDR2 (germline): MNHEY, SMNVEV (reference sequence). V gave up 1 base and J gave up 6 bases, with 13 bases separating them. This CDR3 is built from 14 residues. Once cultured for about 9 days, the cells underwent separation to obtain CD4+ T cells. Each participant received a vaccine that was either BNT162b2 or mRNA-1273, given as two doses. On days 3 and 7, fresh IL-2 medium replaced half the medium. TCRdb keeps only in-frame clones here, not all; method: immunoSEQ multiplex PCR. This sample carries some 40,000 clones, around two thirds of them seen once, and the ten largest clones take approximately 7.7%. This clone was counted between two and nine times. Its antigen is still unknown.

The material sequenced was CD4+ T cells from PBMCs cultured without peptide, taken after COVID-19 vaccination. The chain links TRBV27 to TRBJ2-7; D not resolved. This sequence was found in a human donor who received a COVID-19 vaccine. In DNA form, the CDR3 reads TGTGCCAGCAGTTTATGTGGAAACCGCTGCGAGCAGTACTTC. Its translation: CASSLCGNRCEQYF.